This TCR beta chain derives from a study of Ad26.COV2.S vaccination and SARS-CoV-2 variants. Study-wide background: Once or twice, 56 days apart, Ad26.COV2.S was delivered intramuscularly. Study outcomes and limitations: Substantial response breadth was reportedly seen for spike-specific CD8+ and CD4+ T cells after vaccination.

Clones were sequenced by immunoSEQ multiplex PCR, and TCRdb holds only the in-frame ones, with some missing. The table includes roughly 420,000 clones, roughly 90% detected once. A word on this clone: Its antigen is as yet unknown.

As for treatment: 15 to 20 received Ad26.COV2.S at low or high dose, single or two shots; 5 received placebo; per-sample allocation not given. Sampling occurred on day 63 after the first vaccine or placebo injection. An adult aged 18-55 years in Boston served as the donor. The CDR3 length is 9 residues. Deletions cut 3 bases from V and 11 bases from J, with 7 bases between. Germline V gene sequence: CDR1 DFQATT, CDR2 SNEGSKA (reference sequence). The sequence derives from a person between 18 and 60 years old who received the Ad26.COV2.S COVID-19 vaccine or a placebo. The sample in question was peripheral blood, obtained in a trial of Ad26.COV2.S vaccine versus placebo. The V and J genes are TRBV20-1 and TRBJ1-1; D ambiguous. The CDR3: CSARRRAFF. Written as DNA, the CDR3 is TGCAGTGCTAGGCGGCGGGCTTTCTTT.